A single sample is the source of the 32 T cell receptor beta chains below, sequenced in a study of beta chain features in type 1 diabetes. General observations from the study: People with Type 1 diabetes carried modestly yet significantly shorter TCRB CDR3s in all four CD4+ subsets.

Reverse transcribing all isolated RNA meant expressed TCRB transcripts were sequenced. Assay: immunoSEQ multiplex PCR; the TCRdb copy retains only in-frame clones and omits some. The table shows roughly 340,000 clones, with roughly 14% occurring only once. The antigens of these receptors remain unknown. The sample comprised naive CD4+ T cells from blood. These TCRs come from a woman aged 18 to 35 with type 1 diabetes.

V is TRBV7-2 and J is TRBJ2-3; 7 bases match TRBD1. V lost 3 bases, J lost 5 bases, and 5 bases stayed unmatched. CDR1 SGHTA and CDR2 FQGNSA come from the germline V gene. CDR3 length: 14 residues. CDR3 protein: CASSFTGVGDTQYF. CDR3 nucleotides: TGTGCCAGCAGCTTTACAGGGGTTGGAGATACGCAGTATTTT.

This rearrangement joins TRBV4-1 to TRBJ1-1; the match to TRBD1 covers 7 bases. CDR3 size: 14 residues. Germline V lookup: CDR1 MGHRA, CDR2 YSYEKL. J was trimmed by 4 bases and V by 1 base; bases with no gene match: 3. CDR3 in DNA: TGCGCCAGCAGCCAAGTCGGGACAGTCACTGAAGCTTTCTTT. Translating gives CASSQVGTVTEAFF.

The CDR3, as DNA: TGTGCCAGCAGTTGGGGCGGAGCTAGCACAGATACGCAGTATTTT. Protein sequence: CASSWGGASTDTQYF. The rearrangement links TRBV27 to TRBJ2-3, with D possibly TRBD1 on 5 matching bases. The CDR3 extends over 15 amino acids. Trimming cost V 4 bases and J 0 bases, with 11 bases left between them. The germline CDR1 and CDR2 sequences are MNHEY and SMNVEV (reference sequence).

The J gene is TRBJ1-4, the V gene TRBV7-2, with D perhaps TRBD1 (5 bases). The CDR3 runs to 12 residues. Germline lookup yields CDR1 SGHTA and CDR2 FQGNSA. V was pared by 3 bases and J by 12 bases, with 11 bases between. CDR3 in amino acids: CASSLGEAELFF. CDR3 coding DNA: TGTGCCAGCAGCTTGGGGGAGGCTGAACTGTTTTTT. Variable domain in full (rest from reference TRBV7-2 and TRBJ1-4): GAGVSQSPSNKVTEKGKDVELRCDPISGHTALYWYRQSLGQGLEFLIYFQGNSAPDKSGLPSDRFSAERTGGSVSTLTIQRTQQEDSAVYLCASSLGEAELFFGSGTQLSVL.

The chain recombines TRBV7-9 with TRBJ2-7, with a tentative D call TRBD2 (6 bases). Germline V gene data show CDR1 as SEHNR and CDR2 as FQNEAQ (reference sequence). Trimming cost V 10 bases and J 2 bases, with 18 bases left between them. The CDR3 has 14 amino acids. The CDR3 spells CATSVGSGAYEQYF. Written as DNA, the CDR3 is TGTGCCACCTCGGTGGGGTCGGGGGCCTACGAGCAGTACTTC.

The chain employs TRBV30 and TRBJ1-4; unclear D gene. The CDR3 runs to 13 residues. The V gene lost 5 bases and the J gene lost 7 bases, with 14 bases spanning the gap. Germline CDR1 is GTSNPN and CDR2 is SVGIG (reference sequence). CDR3 nucleotides: TGTGCCTGGGAGGGAGCCAACCTTGAAAAACTGTTTTTT. Its protein is CAWEGANLEKLFF. The variable domain in full, with the rest retrieved from reference TRBV30 and TRBJ1-4, is SQTIHQWPATLVQPVGSPLSLECTVEGTSNPNLYWYRQAAGRGLQLLFYSVGIGQISSEVPQNLSASRPQDRQFILSSKKLLLSDSGFYLCAWEGANLEKLFFGSGTQLSVL.

This clone has a handful of counts. The V call is TRBV18, the J call TRBJ1-5, with D possibly being TRBD1 (5 bases). Per the germline V gene, CDR1 is KGHSH and CDR2 is LQKENI. This CDR3 contains 15 residues. V was trimmed by 3 bases and J by 2 bases, leaving 11 bases between them. CDR3 sequence (DNA): TGTGCCAGCTCACCGATGGGCAGGGGCAATCAGCCCCAGCATTTT. Its translation is CASSPMGRGNQPQHF.

This clone showed up just a few times. V is TRBV7-9 and J is TRBJ1-5, with 7 bases matching TRBD1. The length of the CDR3 is 15 residues. Trimming at V came to 4 bases and at J to 7 bases, leaving 10 bases not matched to a gene. Germline values: CDR1 SEHNR, CDR2 FQNEAQ (reference sequence). CDR3 nucleotide sequence: TGTGCCAGCAGCTCTGGGGCCAGGGGGAACCAGCCCCAGCATTTT. Residues: CASSSGARGNQPQHF. Filled out from reference TRBV7-9 and TRBJ1-5, the complete variable domain reads DTGVSQNPRHKITKRGQNVTFRCDPISEHNRLYWYRQTLGQGPEFLTYFQNEAQLEKSRLLSDRFSAERPKGSFSTLEIQRTEQGDSAMYLCASSSGARGNQPQHFGDGTRLSIL.

This chain connects TRBV7-3 to TRBJ2-2, with 9 bases fitting TRBD2. Trimming removed 4 bases from V and 4 bases from J; junction bases left unmatched: 7. Per germline, CDR1 SGHTA and CDR2 FQGTGA. CDR3 length: 16 residues. DNA for the CDR3: TGTGCCAGCAGCTCGTCGACTAGCGGATCCACCGGGGAGCTGTTTTTT. Translating gives CASSSSTSGSTGELFF.

In its sample, this clone was seen once. V is TRBV4-3 and J is TRBJ1-3; D might be TRBD1 (5 bases). Germline V gene lookup returns CDR1 LGHNA and CDR2 YSLEER. The CDR3 extends over 15 amino acids. With 0 bases removed from V and 1 base from J, the gap between germline ends came to 7 bases. The CDR3 is CASSQDQGSGNTIYF. CDR3 coding DNA: TGCGCCAGCAGCCAAGATCAGGGTTCTGGAAACACCATATATTTT.

This clone was seen more than once but under ten times. This chain connects TRBV19 to TRBJ1-5; TRBD1 matches at 9 bases. The CDR3 consists of 15 residues. Germline V CDR1 and CDR2: LNHDA, SQIVND (reference sequence). V was clipped by 4 bases and J by 5 bases; unmatched bases: 6. Written as DNA, the CDR3 is TGTGCCAGTAGTAACCGGGACAGGGACGATCAGCCCCAGCATTTT. This codes for CASSNRDRDDQPQHF.

The chain is built from TRBV11-3 and TRBJ2-2, with a weak D call TRBD2 (6 bases). The CDR3 length is 13 residues. V was cut by 7 bases and J by 5 bases, with 11 bases left in between. CDR1 is SGHNT and CDR2 is YENEEA in the germline V gene. The CDR3 region has the DNA TGTGCCAGCACGGGAGTATATACCGGGGAGCTGTTTTTT. It translates to CASTGVYTGELFF.

In this sample, this clone turned up a few times. This chain connects TRBV5-1 to TRBJ2-4, with 7 positions matching TRBD1. The germline gives CDR1 SGHRS, CDR2 YFSETQ. V lost 0 bases to trimming and J lost 13 bases; unmatched junction nucleotides: 7. CDR3 size: 13 residues. CDR3 bases: TGCGCCAGCAGCTTGGGGACAGGCCCCCCCCAGTACTTC. Translating gives CASSLGTGPPQYF.

This clone has more than one count but fewer than ten. The J gene is TRBJ2-1, the V gene TRBV9; 8 positions agree with TRBD1. The CDR3 consists of 16 residues. Germline V gene sequence: CDR1 SGDLS, CDR2 YYNGEE. The V and J ends lost 3 bases and 8 bases, in that order; junction bases with no gene match: 13. CDR3 protein: CASSGWRTGHRDEQFF. CDR3 nucleotides: TGTGCCAGCAGCGGATGGAGGACAGGGCATAGGGATGAGCAGTTCTTC.

This clone was seen a handful of times. The chain combines TRBV29-1 with TRBJ2-5; D is undetermined. The V end was cut by 3 bases, the J end by 2 bases, with 7 bases between. Germline V gene sequence: CDR1 SQVTM, CDR2 ANQGSEA. The CDR3 is made up of 12 amino acids. The CDR3 DNA reads TGCAGCGTTGAGGCGGCACAAGAGACCCAGTACTTC. The encoded protein is CSVEAAQETQYF.

The chain uses TRBV25-1 and TRBJ1-6; 7 bases are a match to TRBD1. The CDR3 loop spans 11 amino acids. Germline-derived CDR1 and CDR2 are MGHDK and SYGVNS. V lost 4 bases, J lost 12 bases, and 0 bases stayed unmatched. The CDR3 loop reads CASSAGGPLHF. DNA for the CDR3: TGTGCCAGCAGTGCAGGGGGACCCCTCCACTTT.

The chain couples TRBV9 to TRBJ2-5; D possibly corresponds to TRBD1 (5 bases). This CDR3 spans 14 amino acids. The germline CDR1 and CDR2 sequences are SGDLS and YYNGEE. Trimming took off 0 bases at V and 4 bases at J, with 10 bases between the two ends. CDR3 nucleotides: TGTGCCAGCAGCGTAGCCAGGGCGGCAGAGACCCAGTACTTC. Translation: CASSVARAAETQYF.

The chain recombines TRBV11-3 with TRBJ2-1; TRBD2 is a possible D gene (6 bases). The CDR3 contains 15 residues. CDR1 is SGHNT, CDR2 YENEEA, per germline. V lost 5 bases and J 1 base, leaving 12 bases between the germline ends. The CDR3 loop is CASSPGVGSYNEQFF. CDR3 nucleotides: TGTGCCAGCAGCCCGGGGGTTGGGTCCTACAATGAGCAGTTCTTC.

This chain links TRBV29-1 with TRBJ2-3; 11 bases are a match to TRBD2. The CDR3 is made up of 14 amino acids. CDR1 SQVTM and CDR2 ANQGSEA come from the germline V gene. Germline trimming cut 7 bases from V and 0 bases from J; bases unmatched to any gene: 3. The CDR3 nucleotides are TGCAGCGCCCGGACTAGCGGGAGCACAGATACGCAGTATTTT. Its protein product is CSARTSGSTDTQYF.

The chain employs TRBV4-1 and TRBJ2-7; TRBD2 agrees at 14 bases. The CDR3 is 15 residues long. Trimming took 1 base from V and 6 from J; bases not matched to a gene: 2. Germline CDR1 reads MGHRA; CDR2 reads YSYEKL. CDR3 coding DNA: TGCGCCAGCAGCCAAGTGGGACTAGCGGGAGTCGAGCAGTACTTC. It encodes CASSQVGLAGVEQYF.

The genes are TRBV7-8 and TRBJ2-1, with 7 bases aligning to TRBD2. This CDR3 spans 16 amino acids. V gave up 4 bases and J gave up 5 bases; unmatched junction bases: 11. Germline assignment: CDR1 SGHVS and CDR2 FQNEAQ. DNA for the CDR3: TGTGCCAGCAGCTACCCGGGGGAGGGCCCCCACAATGAGCAGTTCTTC. Its translation: CASSYPGEGPHNEQFF.

In this sample, this clone turned up a few times. The chain recombines TRBV4-3 with TRBJ2-1; 7 bases align to TRBD2. V was pared by 3 bases and J by 8 bases, with 13 bases of the junction left unmatched. This CDR3 has 16 amino acids. CDR1 and CDR2 (germline): LGHNA, YSLEER. The CDR3, as DNA: TGCGCCAGCAGCCATAGCTCGGGACTAATCATTCATGAGCAGTTCTTC. It codes for CASSHSSGLIIHEQFF.

This clone was picked up a small number of times. The chain is built from TRBV7-2 and TRBJ2-1, with TRBD2 matching over 8 bases. Germline loops: CDR1 SGHTA, CDR2 FQGNSA. This CDR3 region has 15 residues. V shed 4 bases and J 9 bases; nucleotides not matched to a gene: 11. The DNA for the CDR3 is TGTGCCAGCAGCTCCTACAGCGGGAGCGGGGGTGAGCAGTTCTTC. The encoded protein is CASSSYSGSGGEQFF.

This clone was observed a few times. The V gene is TRBV5-4, the J gene TRBJ1-2; 9 bases align to TRBD1. V lost 4 bases and J lost 7; bases outside the gene matches: 11. Germline V gene sequence: CDR1 SGHNT, CDR2 YYREEE (reference sequence). The CDR3 sequence is 15 residues long. This chain's CDR3 is CASSPDGTGFSGYTF. The CDR3 DNA reads as TGTGCCAGCAGCCCGGATGGGACAGGGTTTTCTGGCTACACCTTC.

V usage is TRBV7-9 and J usage is TRBJ2-3, with D unresolved. Germline CDR1 and CDR2: SEHNR and FQNEAQ (reference sequence). Trimming pared 1 base from V and 2 bases from J, leaving 7 bases between. The CDR3 loop spans 14 amino acids. The CDR3 reads CASSLGASTDTQYF. The CDR3 DNA reads as TGTGCCAGCAGCTTAGGGGCCTCCACAGATACGCAGTATTTT.

This clone was counted a few times. Distinct nucleotide sequences in the sample also encode this CDR3. For the CDR3, the DNA is TGTGCCAGCTCACTGGGACAGGGGTACGAGCAGTACTTC. Its translation is CASSLGQGYEQYF. V usage is TRBV18 and J usage is TRBJ2-7, with 10 bases aligning to TRBD1. Germline V lookup: CDR1 KGHSH, CDR2 LQKENI. The J segment lost 4 bases and the V segment lost 4 bases, leaving 1 base of the junction unmatched. The CDR3 is made up of 13 amino acids.

V usage is TRBV5-6 and J usage is TRBJ2-3, with D possibly being TRBD1 (5 bases). The ends were cut back, 5 bases at V and 2 bases at J, with 9 bases in the middle. CDR3 size: 13 residues. Germline values: CDR1 SGHDT, CDR2 YYEEEE. The CDR3 loop is CASRGRVTDTQYF. As DNA, the CDR3 is TGTGCCAGCAGAGGCAGGGTCACAGATACGCAGTATTTT.

The chain recombines TRBV6-1 with TRBJ2-5; D possibly corresponds to TRBD1 (6 bases). CDR3 length: 13 residues. Germline lookup yields CDR1 MNHNS and CDR2 SASEGT. V shed 6 bases and J shed 5 bases, with 13 bases lying between them. The CDR3 coding sequence is TGTGCCAGCAGCAGTACAGGGCTGGAGACCCAGTACTTC. It codes for CASSSTGLETQYF.

This clone came up a few times. This rearrangement joins TRBV18 to TRBJ2-6; D gene ambiguous. Germline V CDR1 and CDR2: KGHSH, LQKENI. The CDR3 is 15 amino acids. V gave up 6 bases and J gave up 6 bases, with 15 bases separating them. The CDR3 DNA sequence: TGTGCCAGCTCGCCCGATACACCGCAGGCCAACGTCCTGACTTTC. Its translation is CASSPDTPQANVLTF.

The J gene is TRBJ2-4, the V gene TRBV7-2; 16 nucleotides line up with TRBD2. The CDR3 totals 15 residues. Germline assignment: CDR1 SGHTA and CDR2 FQGNSA. The trim removed 1 base at V and 14 bases at J, leaving 5 bases unmatched. This chain's CDR3 is CASSLEGTSGRGKYF. The CDR3 DNA is TGTGCCAGCAGCTTAGAGGGGACTAGCGGGAGGGGGAAGTACTTC.

V gene TRBV7-3 combines with J gene TRBJ2-1, with 12 nucleotides matching TRBD2. The V gene's germline CDR1 is SGHTA and CDR2 FQGTGA. There are 15 residues in the CDR3. V dropped 5 bases and J dropped 9; count of bases not matched to a gene: 8. In DNA, the CDR3 is TGTGCCAGCAGCCAAATGGCTAGCGGGAGGGGTGAGCAGTTCTTC. Amino acid sequence: CASSQMASGRGEQFF.

This clone was picked up a small number of times. This chain joins TRBV7-9 and TRBJ2-1, with D possibly matching TRBD2 (5 bases). V was cut by 0 bases and J by 5 bases, with 8 bases left in between. Germline V CDR1 and CDR2: SEHNR, FQNEAQ (reference sequence). This CDR3 contains 14 residues. The CDR3 DNA is TGTGCCAGCAGCTTAGCGCGGGCTGACAATGAGCAGTTCTTC. Its protein product is CASSLARADNEQFF.